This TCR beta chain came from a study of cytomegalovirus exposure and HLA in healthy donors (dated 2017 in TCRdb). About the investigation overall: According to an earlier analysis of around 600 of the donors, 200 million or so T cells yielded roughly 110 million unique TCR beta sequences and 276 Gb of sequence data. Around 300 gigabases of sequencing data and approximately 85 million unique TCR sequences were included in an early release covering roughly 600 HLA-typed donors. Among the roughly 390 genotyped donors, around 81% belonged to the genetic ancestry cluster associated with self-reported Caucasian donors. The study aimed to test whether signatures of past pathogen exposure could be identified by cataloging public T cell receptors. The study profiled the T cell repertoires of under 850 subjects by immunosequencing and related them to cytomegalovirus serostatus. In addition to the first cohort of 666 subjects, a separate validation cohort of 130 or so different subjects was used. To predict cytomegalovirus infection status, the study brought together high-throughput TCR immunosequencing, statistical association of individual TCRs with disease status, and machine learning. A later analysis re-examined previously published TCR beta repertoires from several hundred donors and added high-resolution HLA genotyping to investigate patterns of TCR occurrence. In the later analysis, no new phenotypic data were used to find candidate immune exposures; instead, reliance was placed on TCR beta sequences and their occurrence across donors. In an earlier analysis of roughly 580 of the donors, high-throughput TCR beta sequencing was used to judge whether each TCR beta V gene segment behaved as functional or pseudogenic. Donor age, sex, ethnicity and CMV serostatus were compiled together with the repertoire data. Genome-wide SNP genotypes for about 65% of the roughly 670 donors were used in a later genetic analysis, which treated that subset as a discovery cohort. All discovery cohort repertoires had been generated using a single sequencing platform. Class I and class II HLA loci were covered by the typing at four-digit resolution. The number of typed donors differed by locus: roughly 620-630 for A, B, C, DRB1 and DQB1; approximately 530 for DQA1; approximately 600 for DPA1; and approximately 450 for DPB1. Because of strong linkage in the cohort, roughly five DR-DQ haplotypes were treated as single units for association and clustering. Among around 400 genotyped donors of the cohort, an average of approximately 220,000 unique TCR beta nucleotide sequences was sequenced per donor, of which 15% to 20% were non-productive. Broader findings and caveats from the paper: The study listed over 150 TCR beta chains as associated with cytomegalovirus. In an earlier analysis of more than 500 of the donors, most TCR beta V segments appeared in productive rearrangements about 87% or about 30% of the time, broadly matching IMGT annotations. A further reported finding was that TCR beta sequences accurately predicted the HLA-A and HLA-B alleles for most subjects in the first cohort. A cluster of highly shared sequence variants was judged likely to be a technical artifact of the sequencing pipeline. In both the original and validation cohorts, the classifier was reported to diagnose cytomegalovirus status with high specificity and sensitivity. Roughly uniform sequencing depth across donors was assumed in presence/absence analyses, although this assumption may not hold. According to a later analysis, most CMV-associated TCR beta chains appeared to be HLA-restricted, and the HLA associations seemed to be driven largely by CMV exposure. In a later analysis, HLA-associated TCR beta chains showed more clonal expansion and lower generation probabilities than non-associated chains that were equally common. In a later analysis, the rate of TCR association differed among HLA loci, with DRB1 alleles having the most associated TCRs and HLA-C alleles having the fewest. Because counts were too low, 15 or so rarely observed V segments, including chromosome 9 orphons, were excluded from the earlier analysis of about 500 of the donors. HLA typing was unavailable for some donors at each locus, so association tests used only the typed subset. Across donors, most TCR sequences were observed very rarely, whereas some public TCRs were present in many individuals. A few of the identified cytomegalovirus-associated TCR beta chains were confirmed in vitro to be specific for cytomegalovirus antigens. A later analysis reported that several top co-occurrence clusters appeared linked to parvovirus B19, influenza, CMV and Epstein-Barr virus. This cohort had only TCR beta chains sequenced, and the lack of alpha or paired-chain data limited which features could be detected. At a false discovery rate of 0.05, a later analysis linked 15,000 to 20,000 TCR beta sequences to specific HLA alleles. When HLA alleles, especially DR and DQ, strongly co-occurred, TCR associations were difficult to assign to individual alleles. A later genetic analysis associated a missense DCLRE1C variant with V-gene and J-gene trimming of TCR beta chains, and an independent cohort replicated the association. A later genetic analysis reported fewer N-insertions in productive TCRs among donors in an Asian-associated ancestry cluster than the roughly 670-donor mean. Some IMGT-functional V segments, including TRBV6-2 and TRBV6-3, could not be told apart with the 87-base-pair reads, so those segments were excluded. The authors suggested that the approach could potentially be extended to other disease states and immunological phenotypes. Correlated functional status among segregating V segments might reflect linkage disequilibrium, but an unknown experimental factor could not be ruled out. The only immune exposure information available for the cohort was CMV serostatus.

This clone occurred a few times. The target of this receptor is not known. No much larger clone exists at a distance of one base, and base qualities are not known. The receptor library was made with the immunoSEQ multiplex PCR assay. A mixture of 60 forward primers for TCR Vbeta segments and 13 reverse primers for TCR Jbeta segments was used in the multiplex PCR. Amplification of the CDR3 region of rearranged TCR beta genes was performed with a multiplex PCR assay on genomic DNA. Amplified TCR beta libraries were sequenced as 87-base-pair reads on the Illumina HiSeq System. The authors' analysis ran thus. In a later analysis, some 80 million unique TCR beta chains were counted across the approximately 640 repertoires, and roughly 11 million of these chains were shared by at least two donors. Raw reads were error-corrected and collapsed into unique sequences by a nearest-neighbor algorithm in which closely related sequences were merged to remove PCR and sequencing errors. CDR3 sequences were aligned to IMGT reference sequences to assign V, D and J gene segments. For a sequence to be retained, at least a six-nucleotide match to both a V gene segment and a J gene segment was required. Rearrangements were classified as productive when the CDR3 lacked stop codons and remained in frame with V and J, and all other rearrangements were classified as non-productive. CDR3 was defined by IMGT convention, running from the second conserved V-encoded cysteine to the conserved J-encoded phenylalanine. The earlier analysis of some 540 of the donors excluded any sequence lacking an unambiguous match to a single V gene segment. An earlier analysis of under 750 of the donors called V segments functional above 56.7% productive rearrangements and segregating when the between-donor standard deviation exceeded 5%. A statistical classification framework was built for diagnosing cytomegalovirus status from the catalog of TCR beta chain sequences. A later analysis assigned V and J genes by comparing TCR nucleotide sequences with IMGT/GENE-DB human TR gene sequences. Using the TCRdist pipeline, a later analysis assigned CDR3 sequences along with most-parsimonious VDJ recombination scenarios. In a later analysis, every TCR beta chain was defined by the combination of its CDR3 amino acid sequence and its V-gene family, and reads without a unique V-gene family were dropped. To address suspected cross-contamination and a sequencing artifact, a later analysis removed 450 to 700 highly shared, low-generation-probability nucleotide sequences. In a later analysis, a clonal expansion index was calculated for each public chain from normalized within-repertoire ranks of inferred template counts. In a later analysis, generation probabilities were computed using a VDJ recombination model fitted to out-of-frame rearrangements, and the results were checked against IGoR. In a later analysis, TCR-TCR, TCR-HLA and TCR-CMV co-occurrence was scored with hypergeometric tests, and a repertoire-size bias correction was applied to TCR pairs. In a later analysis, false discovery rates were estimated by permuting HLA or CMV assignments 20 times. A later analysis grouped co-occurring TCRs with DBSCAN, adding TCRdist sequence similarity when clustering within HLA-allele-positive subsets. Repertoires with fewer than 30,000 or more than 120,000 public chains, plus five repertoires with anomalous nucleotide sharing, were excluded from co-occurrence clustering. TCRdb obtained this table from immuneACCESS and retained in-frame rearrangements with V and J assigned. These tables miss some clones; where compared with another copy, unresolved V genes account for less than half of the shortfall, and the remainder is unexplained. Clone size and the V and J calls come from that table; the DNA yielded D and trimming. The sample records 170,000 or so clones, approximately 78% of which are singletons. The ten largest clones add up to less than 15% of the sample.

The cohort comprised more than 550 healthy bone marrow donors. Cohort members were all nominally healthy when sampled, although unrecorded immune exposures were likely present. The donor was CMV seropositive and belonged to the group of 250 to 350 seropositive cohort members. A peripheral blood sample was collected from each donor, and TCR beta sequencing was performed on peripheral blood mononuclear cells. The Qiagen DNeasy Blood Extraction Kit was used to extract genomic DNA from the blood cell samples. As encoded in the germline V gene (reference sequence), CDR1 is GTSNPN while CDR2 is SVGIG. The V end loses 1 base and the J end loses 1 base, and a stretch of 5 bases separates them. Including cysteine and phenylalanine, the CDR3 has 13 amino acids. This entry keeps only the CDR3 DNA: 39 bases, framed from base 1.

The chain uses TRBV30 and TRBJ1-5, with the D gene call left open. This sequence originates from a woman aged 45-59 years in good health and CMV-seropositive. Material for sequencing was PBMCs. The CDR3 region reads CAWSDVSNQPQHF. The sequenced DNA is TGTGCCTGGAGTGATGTAAGCAATCAGCCCCAGCATTTT.